The sequence of this T cell receptor beta chain was determined in a study of T cells in Graves' hyperthyroidism and ophthalmopathy. General study points: Patients with ophthalmopathy were separated from those with stable hyperthyroidism by a 13 V-J model.

The TCR beta CDR3 regions underwent amplification using RNA transcripts as the source. The study used the HTBI primer set for a first-round RT-PCR of the TCR CDR3. In TCRdb, the multiplex PCR reads were re-called with MiXCR into one record per CDR3 protein. The sample includes roughly 800,000 distinct CDR3 sequences, roughly 37% of them seen just once. This clonotype was detected many times. As yet, its antigen is unknown. The clonotype originates from a man between 18 and 29 years old with Graves' hyperthyroidism. The sample consisted of blood.

CDR3 bases: TGTGCCATCAGTGATGAACGGACAGCGAACACTGAAGCTTTCTTT. Translation gives CAISDERTANTEAFF. The rearrangement uses TRBV10-3 and TRBJ1-1, with TRBD1 as a possible D gene (6 bases). Trimming removed 3 bases from V and 1 base from J, with 12 bases in between. The CDR3 has 15 amino acids. Germline V lookup: CDR1 ENHRY, CDR2 SYGVKD.